The T cell receptor beta chain under discussion was sequenced for a study of human T cells and chemical hapten exposure. Overall study context: Across the whole study, which lasted roughly 24 weeks, patients were given diphenylcyclopropenone on the scalp once a week. Study-level findings and limits: Donors, who had alopecia, may show an immune response that differs from healthy people's.

The V end lost 7 bases, the J end lost 10 bases, and 10 bases lay between the germline ends. From germline, CDR1 is SNHLY and CDR2 FYNNEI. CDR3 length: 11 residues. This clonotype was seen repeatedly, ten times or more. The antigen remains unidentified. From the RACE reads, TCRdb called clonotypes with MiXCR, one entry per CDR3 protein. This sample has approximately 52,000 distinct CDR3 sequences, with roughly a tenth found just once. As to time point: pre-sensitization, week 0. Treatment here: therapeutic diphenylcyclopropenone sensitization with weekly scalp DPC. RNA extraction used unfractionated whole blood as the source of total RNA. Drawing of blood took place ahead of applying each patch test. The donor pool consisted of alopecia patients aged 18 to 70 years, considered suitable for DPC.

This chain uses TRBV2 with TRBJ1-4; D unresolved. The receptor was derived from a woman aged 25 to 39 with alopecia areata. Some clones in this sample may be carry-over from other donors' samples. The sequencing here drew on whole blood, taken in connection with sensitization to the hapten diphenylcyclopropenone (DPC). The CDR3, as DNA: TGTGCCAGCAAGGCCGCGGGAAAACTGTTTTTT. It specifies CASKAAGKLFF.